This record concerns one TCR beta chain sequence. Its specificity is not known. The PCR was carried out with 60 Vbeta primers and 13 Jbeta primers. The repertoire was sequenced with immunoSEQ multiplex PCR; TCRdb's copy has only in-frame clones and lacks some. This sample's table has 70,000 or so clones. The CDR3 is 15 amino acids. Germline loops: CDR1 GTSNPN, CDR2 SVGIG (reference sequence). V dropped 0 bases and J dropped 4 bases, with 13 bases sitting between them. This entry is derived from a study of cytomegalovirus exposure and HLA in healthy donors. Study-wide results and limits: Analysis was performed later, and it showed HLA-associated TCR beta chains to be more clonally expanded than equally common others. A missense DCLRE1C variant was associated with V- and J-gene trimming of TCR beta chains in a later analysis, and an independent cohort replicated the association. Researchers reportedly found TCR beta sequences accurately predicted most subjects' HLA-A and HLA-B alleles.

The chain employs TRBV30 and TRBJ1-5, with D possibly being TRBD1 (5 bases). The receptor was isolated from a boy aged 10-17 years in good health and CMV-seronegative. Source material: PBMCs. The CDR3 coding sequence is TGTGCCTGGAGTGTAAAGACAGTTGGGAATCAGCCCCAGCATTTT. Translated, it gives CAWSVKTVGNQPQHF. Filled out from reference TRBV30 and TRBJ1-5, the complete variable domain reads SQTIHQWPATLVQPVGSPLSLECTVEGTSNPNLYWYRQAAGRGLQLLFYSVGIGQISSEVPQNLSASRPQDRQFILSSKKLLLSDSGFYLCAWSVKTVGNQPQHFGDGTRLSIL.